One and the same sample provided the 28 T cell receptor beta chains below, sequenced in a study of T cell responses to AZD1222 COVID-19 vaccine. This table comes from immunoSEQ multiplex PCR, and its TCRdb copy is limited to in-frame clones, with some not included. Found here are tens of thousands of clones, about 90% of them singletons; the top ten hold around 5%. The sequenced sample was peripheral blood, obtained on day 0 of AZD1222 vaccination. The receptors derive from an adult in good health.

This chain connects TRBV27 to TRBJ1-1; no reliable D call. CDR1 and CDR2 (germline): MNHEY, SMNVEV (reference sequence). V shed 8 bases and J shed 0 bases, with 7 bases lying between them. CDR3 length equals 12 residues. CDR3 region: CASQKMNTEAFF. CDR3 bases: TGTGCCAGCCAGAAAATGAACACTGAAGCTTTCTTT.

CDR3 residues: CASSAGQANGETQYF. Here the CDR3 DNA reads TGCGCCAGCAGCGCGGGACAGGCTAACGGGGAGACCCAGTACTTC. V is TRBV5-1 and J is TRBJ2-5; TRBD1 matches at 8 bases. Germline trimming cut 4 bases from V and 5 bases from J; bases unmatched to any gene: 10. This CDR3 comprises 15 residues. The germline gives CDR1 SGHRS, CDR2 YFSETQ.

V gene TRBV19 combines with J gene TRBJ2-7; D may match TRBD1 or TRBD2 (6 bases each). There are 15 residues in the CDR3. Germline V gene data show CDR1 as LNHDA and CDR2 as SQIVND (reference sequence). V lost 1 base and J 5 bases, leaving 15 bases between the germline ends. This CDR3 is CASSIVLTGGDEQYF. The CDR3 coding sequence is TGTGCCAGTAGTATAGTCCTGACAGGCGGGGACGAGCAGTACTTC.

V and J are TRBV30 and TRBJ1-5; 10 positions agree with TRBD1. Germline lookup yields CDR1 GTSNPN and CDR2 SVGIG (reference sequence). J was trimmed by 6 bases and V by 1 base; bases with no gene match: 6. This CDR3 spans 15 amino acids. CDR3: CAWSGRDRGFQPQHF. The CDR3 DNA reads TGTGCCTGGAGTGGCCGGGACAGGGGATTTCAGCCCCAGCATTTT.

V and J are TRBV7-9 and TRBJ2-2, with a tentative D call TRBD2 (6 bases). Trimming pared 7 bases from V and 8 bases from J, leaving 20 bases between. This CDR3 has 15 amino acids. Looked up from germline, CDR1 is SEHNR and CDR2 is FQNEAQ (reference sequence). CDR3 coding DNA: TGTGCCAGCACCGAAACGGGGGACGGAATAGGGGAGCTGTTTTTT. This translates into CASTETGDGIGELFF.

The chain has TRBV7-2 and TRBJ2-2; D remains unclear. The CDR3 is 16 residues long. The V and J ends lost 1 base and 0 bases respectively, with 9 bases between them. The germline V gene encodes CDR1 SGHTA and CDR2 FQGNSA. The CDR3 reads CASSLDGSANTGELFF. CDR3 coding DNA: TGTGCCAGCAGCTTAGATGGCAGCGCGAACACCGGGGAGCTGTTTTTT. The whole variable domain, remainder taken from reference TRBV7-2 and TRBJ2-2, is GAGVSQSPSNKVTEKGKDVELRCDPISGHTALYWYRQSLGQGLEFLIYFQGNSAPDKSGLPSDRFSAERTGGSVSTLTIQRTQQEDSAVYLCASSLDGSANTGELFFGEGSRLTVL.

This chain uses TRBV27 with TRBJ2-6, with TRBD2 as a possible D gene (5 bases). Germline CDR1 and CDR2: MNHEY and SMNVEV (reference sequence). Trimming pared 5 bases from V and 3 bases from J, leaving 8 bases between. This CDR3 is 14 amino acids long. The CDR3 DNA follows: TGTGCCAGCAGTCCTCGGGGTGGGGCCAACGTCCTGACTTTC. Translating it yields CASSPRGGANVLTF. Looking up the rest from reference TRBV27 and TRBJ2-6 gives the full variable domain: EAQVTQNPRYLITVTGKKLTVTCSQNMNHEYMSWYRQDPGLGLRQIYYSMNVEVTDKGDVPEGYKVSRKEKRNFPLILESPSPNQTSLYFCASSPRGGANVLTFGAGSRLTVL.

The J gene is TRBJ2-1, the V gene TRBV28; unclear D gene. Germline CDR1 MDHEN, CDR2 SYDVKM. The CDR3 sequence is 14 residues long. Trimming pared 5 bases from V and 3 bases from J, leaving 11 bases between. The CDR3 DNA reads as TGTGCCAGCAGTCAACCACTTCTCTACAATGAGCAGTTCTTC. Its translation: CASSQPLLYNEQFF.

V and J are TRBV28 and TRBJ1-5; D not resolved. The germline gives CDR1 MDHEN, CDR2 SYDVKM. This CDR3 spans 17 amino acids. Trimming stripped 1 base from V and 0 bases from J, with 13 bases between. Here the CDR3 reads CASSLYFQANSNQPQHF. The CDR3 coding sequence is TGTGCCAGCAGTTTATACTTCCAGGCCAATAGCAATCAGCCCCAGCATTTT.

The gene calls are TRBV5-1 and TRBJ2-7; tentatively, D is TRBD1 or TRBD2 (7 bases each). CDR1 is SGHRS and CDR2 is YFSETQ in the germline V gene. CDR3 length equals 15 residues. The V end lost 4 bases, the J end lost 0 bases, and 14 bases lay between the germline ends. The CDR3 coding sequence is TGCGCCAGCAGCCGGGGAGGGACAGTCTCCTACGAGCAGTACTTC. Its translation: CASSRGGTVSYEQYF.

The chain joins TRBV27 to TRBJ1-5; no reliable D call. V was pared by 4 bases and J by 0 bases, with 10 bases between. The germline V gene has CDR1 MNHEY and CDR2 SMNVEV (reference sequence). The CDR3 extends over 15 amino acids. The CDR3 DNA follows: TGTGCCAGCAGTTCCGATAAGGGTAGCAATCAGCCCCAGCATTTT. It specifies CASSSDKGSNQPQHF.

For this clone: The junction differs from germline at one of its ends, possibly a read error. The chain has TRBV10-3 and TRBJ2-2; D gene unclear. Germline V gene sequence: CDR1 ENHRY, CDR2 SYGVKD. The CDR3 spans 16 residues. CDR3 loop: CAIREFVDSNTGELFF. CDR3 sequence (DNA): TGTGCCATCAGGGAGTTTGTCGATTCGAACACCGGGGAGCTGTTTTTT.

This rearrangement joins TRBV5-8 to TRBJ2-4, with 8 nucleotides matching TRBD1. Trimming removed 4 bases from V and 3 bases from J; junction bases left unmatched: 12. Germline CDR1 SGHTS, CDR2 YDEGEE. This CDR3 is built from 17 residues. The CDR3 here is CASSRRPQGAGKNIQYF. Written as DNA, the CDR3 is TGTGCCAGCAGCCGGCGCCCTCAGGGGGCAGGCAAAAACATTCAGTACTTC.

Only one count was recorded for this clone. The chain employs TRBV7-9 and TRBJ2-1; D uncertain. V dropped 1 base and J dropped 5 bases, with 9 bases sitting between them. The CDR3 totals 14 residues. Germline-derived CDR1 and CDR2 are SEHNR and FQNEAQ (reference sequence). The CDR3 loop is CASSLVSGNNEQFF. CDR3 DNA: TGTGCCAGCAGCTTAGTATCAGGAAACAATGAGCAGTTCTTC.

V usage is TRBV5-1 and J usage is TRBJ2-6; D remains ambiguous. With 0 bases removed from V and 2 bases from J, the gap between germline ends came to 3 bases. The CDR3 spans 14 residues. CDR1 is SGHRS, CDR2 YFSETQ, per germline. CDR3 in amino acids: CASSLGAGANVLTF. DNA for the CDR3: TGCGCCAGCAGCTTGGGGGCTGGGGCCAACGTCCTGACTTTC.

The sample holds one count of this clone. J is TRBJ2-7 and V is TRBV7-9; 8 bases align to TRBD2. Germline V lookup: CDR1 SEHNR, CDR2 FQNEAQ (reference sequence). The CDR3 runs to 18 residues. The trim removed 1 base at V and 3 bases at J, leaving 14 bases unmatched. The chain's CDR3 is CASSLVRVWAGGGYEQYF. CDR3 coding DNA: TGTGCCAGCAGCTTAGTACGAGTTTGGGCGGGAGGAGGCTACGAGCAGTACTTC.

This chain connects TRBV18 to TRBJ2-7; TRBD1 might be the D (5 bases). Trimming shortened V by 1 base and J by 6 bases, and 16 bases separated the two germline ends. CDR1 KGHSH and CDR2 LQKENI come from the germline V gene. The CDR3 is 15 amino acids. CDR3 residues: CASSPLVDGAGEQYF. CDR3 in DNA: TGTGCCAGCTCACCACTCGTGGATGGGGCTGGCGAGCAGTACTTC. The full variable domain, in which reference TRBV18 and TRBJ2-7 provide the parts outside the CDR3, is NAGVMQNPRHLVRRRGQEARLRCSPMKGHSHVYWYRQLPEEGLKFMVYLQKENIIDESGMPKERFSAEFPKEGPSILRIQQVVRGDSAAYFCASSPLVDGAGEQYFGPGTRLTVT.

The CDR3: CSGLEGPTNEKLFF. The CDR3 DNA is TGCAGCGGACTAGAAGGGCCCACTAATGAAAAACTGTTTTTT. The V gene is TRBV29-1, the J gene TRBJ1-4, with unresolved D. The ends were cut back, 7 bases at V and 2 bases at J, with 14 bases in the middle. The V gene's germline CDR1 is SQVTM and CDR2 ANQGSEA. The CDR3 has 14 amino acids.

V is TRBV3-1 (or the pseudogene TRBV3-2) and J is TRBJ2-1; TRBD2 matches at 10 bases. Germline loops: CDR1 LGHDT, CDR2 YNNKEL (reference sequence). V gave up 0 bases and J gave up 4 bases; unmatched junction bases: 6. The CDR3 covers 17 residues. Here the CDR3 DNA reads TGTGCCAGCAGCCAAGATATCAGGACTAGCGGATACAATGAGCAGTTCTTC. The encoded protein is CASSQDIRTSGYNEQFF.

The chain links TRBV28 to TRBJ2-7, with D unresolved. V lost 7 bases to trimming and J lost 0 bases, with 10 bases between them. Looked up from germline, CDR1 is MDHEN and CDR2 is SYDVKM. This CDR3 comprises 13 residues. The DNA for the CDR3 is TGTGCCAGCATTGCTGGTAGCTCCTACGAGCAGTACTTC. Its translation: CASIAGSSYEQYF.

This chain joins TRBV5-4 and TRBJ2-3; D gene ambiguous. The germline CDR1 and CDR2 sequences are SGHNT and YYREEE (reference sequence). V was trimmed by 2 bases and J by 3 bases, leaving 10 bases between them. The CDR3 has 14 amino acids. The CDR3 nucleotides are TGTGCCAGCAGCTTTCGCCTGGATACAGATACGCAGTATTTT. As protein: CASSFRLDTDTQYF. Full variable domain (outside the CDR3, taken from reference TRBV5-4 and TRBJ2-3): ETGVTQSPTHLIKTRGQQVTLRCSSQSGHNTVSWYQQALGQGPQFIFQYYREEENGRGNFPPRFSGLQFPNYSSELNVNALELDDSALYLCASSFRLDTDTQYFGPGTRLTVL.

The chain carries TRBV19 and TRBJ2-3; unclear D gene. The CDR3 is 11 amino acids. Trimming removed 2 bases from V and 6 bases from J, with 3 bases in between. Germline V gene lookup returns CDR1 LNHDA and CDR2 SQIVND (reference sequence). This CDR3 reads CASSIRDTQYF. The CDR3 nucleotides read TGTGCCAGTAGTATAAGGGATACGCAGTATTTT.

The count of this clone is one. J is TRBJ2-1 and V is TRBV5-1, with 7 bases aligning to TRBD2. CDR1 SGHRS and CDR2 YFSETQ come from the germline V gene. CDR3 size: 16 residues. V lost 4 bases to trimming and J lost 3 bases; unmatched junction nucleotides: 10. The CDR3 coding sequence is TGCGCCAGCAGCCGCCTGGGGTCGGGAGGCTACAATGAGCAGTTCTTC. Its translation is CASSRLGSGGYNEQFF.

This chain connects TRBV6-2 or TRBV6-3 to TRBJ2-7, with 14 bases fitting TRBD2. This CDR3 is 14 amino acids long. V lost 3 bases, J lost 11 bases, and 6 bases stayed unmatched. In germline, CDR1 is MNHEY, CDR2 SVGEGT. The chain's CDR3 is CASSYGTSGRSEYF. Written as DNA, the CDR3 is TGTGCCAGCAGTTATGGGACTAGCGGGAGATCGGAGTACTTC.

The rearrangement joins TRBV5-4 to TRBJ1-2; 8 nucleotides line up with TRBD1. V lost 5 bases and J lost 3; bases outside the gene matches: 9. CDR1 SGHNT and CDR2 YYREEE come from the germline V gene (reference sequence). The CDR3 length is 15 residues. CDR3 sequence: CASSSRQGMHYGYTF. Here the CDR3 DNA reads TGTGCCAGCAGTTCGAGACAGGGGATGCACTATGGCTACACCTTC.

The chain employs TRBV12-3 or TRBV12-4 and TRBJ2-7, with no clear D. The V gene lost 6 bases and the J gene lost 4 bases, with 10 bases spanning the gap. The CDR3 sequence is 12 residues long. The CDR3, as DNA: TGTGCCAGCAGCCCGGACCAATACGAGCAGTACTTC. Amino acids: CASSPDQYEQYF.

V gene TRBV19 combines with J gene TRBJ2-1; D might be TRBD2 (6 bases). Germline-derived CDR1 and CDR2 are LNHDA and SQIVND (reference sequence). This CDR3 is built from 16 residues. Trimming shortened V by 8 bases and J by 2 bases, and 19 bases separated the two germline ends. The CDR3: CASGRPRTSPYNEQFF. The CDR3 DNA is TGTGCCAGTGGGCGCCCTCGCACTAGCCCCTACAATGAGCAGTTCTTC.

The chain employs TRBV7-8 and TRBJ2-1, with a tentative D call TRBD1 (5 bases). V was clipped by 5 bases and J by 9 bases, with 14 bases between them. Germline V lookup: CDR1 SGHVS, CDR2 FQNEAQ. This CDR3 contains 13 residues. The CDR3 region is CASSRDAGIEQFF. In nucleotides, the CDR3 is TGTGCCAGCAGCCGAGATGCAGGGATTGAGCAGTTCTTC.